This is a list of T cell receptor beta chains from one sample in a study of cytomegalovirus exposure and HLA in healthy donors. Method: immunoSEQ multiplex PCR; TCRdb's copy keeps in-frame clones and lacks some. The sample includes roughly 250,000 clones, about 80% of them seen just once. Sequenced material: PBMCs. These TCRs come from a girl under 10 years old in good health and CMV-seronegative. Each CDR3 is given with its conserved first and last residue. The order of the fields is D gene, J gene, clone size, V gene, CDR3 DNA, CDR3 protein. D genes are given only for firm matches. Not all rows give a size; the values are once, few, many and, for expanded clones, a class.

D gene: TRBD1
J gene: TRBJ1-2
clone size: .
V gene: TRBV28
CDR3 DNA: TGTGCCAGCAGATCGACAGGGTCGAACTATGGCTACACCTTC
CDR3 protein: CASRSTGSNYGYTF

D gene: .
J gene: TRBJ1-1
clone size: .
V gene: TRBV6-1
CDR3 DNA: TGTGCCAGCAGTGAAGTAGCGGCGTGGCCTTTCTTT
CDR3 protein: CASSEVAAWPFF

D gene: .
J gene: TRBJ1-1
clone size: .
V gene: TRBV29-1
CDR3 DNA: TGCAGCGTTGTGGGGGGGCATCACACTGAAGCTTTCTTT
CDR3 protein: CSVVGGHHTEAFF

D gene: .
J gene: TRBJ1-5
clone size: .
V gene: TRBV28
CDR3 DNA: TGTGCCAGCAGTTTAGCCACTCTCCTATATAGCAATCAGCCCCAGCATTTT
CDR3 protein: CASSLATLLYSNQPQHF

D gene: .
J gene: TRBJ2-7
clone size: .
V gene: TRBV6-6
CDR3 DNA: TGTGCCAGCAGTAAATCATACGAGCAGTACTTC
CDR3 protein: CASSKSYEQYF

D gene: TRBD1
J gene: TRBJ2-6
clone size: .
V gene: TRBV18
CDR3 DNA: TGTGCCAGCTCACGACCCGGGGACAGGACCTCTGGGGCCAACGTCCTGACTTTC
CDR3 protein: CASSRPGDRTSGANVLTF

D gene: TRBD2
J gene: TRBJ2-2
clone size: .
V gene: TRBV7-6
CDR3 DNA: TGTGCCAGCAGTCCGGGGGGGGCCGACACCGGGGAGCTGTTTTTT
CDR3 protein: CASSPGGADTGELFF

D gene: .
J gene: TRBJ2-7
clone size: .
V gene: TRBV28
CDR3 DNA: TGTGCCAGCAGAAACAGTGACTCCTACGAGCAGTACTTC
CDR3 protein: CASRNSDSYEQYF

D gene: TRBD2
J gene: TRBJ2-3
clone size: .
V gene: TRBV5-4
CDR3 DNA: TGTGCCAGCAGCGTAGGGACTAGTTGGACAGATACGCAGTATTTT
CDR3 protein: CASSVGTSWTDTQYF

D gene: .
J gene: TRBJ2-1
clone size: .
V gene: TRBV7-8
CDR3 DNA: TGTGCCAGCAGTCAAGGGGTCCCGGGCTCCTACAATGAGCAGTTCTTC
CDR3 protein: CASSQGVPGSYNEQFF

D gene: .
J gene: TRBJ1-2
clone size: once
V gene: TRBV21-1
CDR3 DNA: TGTGCCAGCAGCAAAAAGGACAGGTCCTATGGCTACACCTTC
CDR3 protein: CASSKKDRSYGYTF

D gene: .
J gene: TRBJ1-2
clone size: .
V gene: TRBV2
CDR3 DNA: TGTGCCAGCAGTGAATTTCGAGGCCCGGCTGGCTATGGCTACACCTTC
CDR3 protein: CASSEFRGPAGYGYTF

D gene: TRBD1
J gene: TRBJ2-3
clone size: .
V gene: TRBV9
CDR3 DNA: TGTGCCAGCAGCGTAGGCCAGGGGGCAGATACGCAGTATTTT
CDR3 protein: CASSVGQGADTQYF

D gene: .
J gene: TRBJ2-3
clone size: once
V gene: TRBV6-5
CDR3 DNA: TGTGCCAGCAGAAAAACTTCCCGCTTGGATACGCAGTATTTT
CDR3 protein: CASRKTSRLDTQYF

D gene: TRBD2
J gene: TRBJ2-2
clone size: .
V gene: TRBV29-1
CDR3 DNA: TGCAGCGCCCGGAGGCCGGGAGGGCCTGGCACCGGGGAGCTGTTTTTT
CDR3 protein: CSARRPGGPGTGELFF

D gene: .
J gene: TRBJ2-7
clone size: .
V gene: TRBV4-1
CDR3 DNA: TGCGCCAGCAGCCAAGGCGGCCCTCCCACAGCTAGCACCTACGAGCAGTACTTC
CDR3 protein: CASSQGGPPTASTYEQYF

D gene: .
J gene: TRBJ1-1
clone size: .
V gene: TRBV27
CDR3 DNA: TGTGCCAGCAGTTTATCGCAGGGTGGGTGGACTGAAGCTTTCTTT
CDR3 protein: CASSLSQGGWTEAFF

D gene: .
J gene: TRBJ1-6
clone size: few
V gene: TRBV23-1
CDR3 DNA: TGCGCCAGCCATCCACCCCGCAGGGATAATTCACCCCTCCACTTT
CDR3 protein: CASHPPRRDNSPLHF

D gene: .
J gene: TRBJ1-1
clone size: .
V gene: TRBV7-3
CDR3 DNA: TGTGCCAGCAGCCGACAGTTAGGGACTGAAGCTTTCTTT
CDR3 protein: CASSRQLGTEAFF

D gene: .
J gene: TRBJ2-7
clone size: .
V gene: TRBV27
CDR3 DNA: TGTGCCAGCAGAAGTCACAGGGTGACCTCCTACGAGCAGTACTTC
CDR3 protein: CASRSHRVTSYEQYF

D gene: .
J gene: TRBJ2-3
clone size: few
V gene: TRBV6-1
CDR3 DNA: TGTGCCAGCATGGTTGCGGGGGCTAGCACAGATACGCAGTATTTT
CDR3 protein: CASMVAGASTDTQYF

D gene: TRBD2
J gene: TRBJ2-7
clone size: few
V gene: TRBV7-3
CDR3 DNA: TGTGCCAGCAGCCCTAGCGGGAGGCACACCGAGCAGTACTTC
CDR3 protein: CASSPSGRHTEQYF

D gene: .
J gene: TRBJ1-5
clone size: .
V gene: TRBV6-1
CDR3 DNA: TGTGCCAGCAGTGAAAGGAACAGGGATCAGCCCCAGCATTTT
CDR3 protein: CASSERNRDQPQHF

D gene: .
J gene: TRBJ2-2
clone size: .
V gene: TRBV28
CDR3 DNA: TGTGCCAGCACCCTCCCGACCGACCTAGGCACCGGGGAGCTGTTTTTT
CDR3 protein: CASTLPTDLGTGELFF

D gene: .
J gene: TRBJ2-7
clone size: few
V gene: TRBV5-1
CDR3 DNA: TGCGCCAGCAGCACGACAGGGACTCTCTACGAGCAGTACTTC
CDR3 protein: CASSTTGTLYEQYF

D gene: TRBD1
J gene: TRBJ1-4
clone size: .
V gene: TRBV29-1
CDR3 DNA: TGCAGCGCCGGCCGGTCCACAGGGGCAAGATATGAAAAACTGTTTTTT
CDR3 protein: CSAGRSTGARYEKLFF

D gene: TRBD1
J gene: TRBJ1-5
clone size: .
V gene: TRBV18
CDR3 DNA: TGTGCCAGCTCACCACCGCCCCAGGGGGGATCATATCAGCCCCAGCATTTT
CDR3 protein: CASSPPPQGGSYQPQHF

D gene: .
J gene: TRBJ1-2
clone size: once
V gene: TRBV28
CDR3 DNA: TGTGCCAGCAGCCTATCGGCCAGGAACTATGGCTACACCTTC
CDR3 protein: CASSLSARNYGYTF

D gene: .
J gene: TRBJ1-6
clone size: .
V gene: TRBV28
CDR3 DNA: TGTGCCAGCAGACAAAACCTCCGGGACACGCATAATTCACCCCTCCACTTT
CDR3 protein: CASRQNLRDTHNSPLHF

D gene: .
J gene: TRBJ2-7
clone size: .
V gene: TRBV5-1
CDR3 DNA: TGCGCCAGCAGCTTGGCCAGGGGAAGACGTACCTACGAGCAGTACTTC
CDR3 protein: CASSLARGRRTYEQYF

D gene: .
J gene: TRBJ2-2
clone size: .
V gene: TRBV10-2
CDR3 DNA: TGCGCCAGCAGTGAGTCATCTGCCGGGGAGCTGTTTTTT
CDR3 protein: CASSESSAGELFF

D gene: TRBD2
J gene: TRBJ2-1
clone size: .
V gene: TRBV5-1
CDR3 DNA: TGCGCCAGCAGCTTGTGGGGAGCGGGAGCTGGTAGAAATGAGCAGTTCTTC
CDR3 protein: CASSLWGAGAGRNEQFF

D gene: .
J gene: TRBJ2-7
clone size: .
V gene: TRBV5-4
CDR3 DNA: TGTGCCAGCAGGCGGGACAGCTCCTACGAGCAGTACTTC
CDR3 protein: CASRRDSSYEQYF

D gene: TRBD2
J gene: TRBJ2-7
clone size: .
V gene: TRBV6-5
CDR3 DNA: TGTGCCACCAGATCGGGACTAGCCTACGAGCAGTACTTC
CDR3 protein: CATRSGLAYEQYF

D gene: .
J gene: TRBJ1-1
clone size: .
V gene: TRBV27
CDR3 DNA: TGTGCCAGCAGTTCCCTAGGGGGGGTGGACACTGAAGCTTTCTTT
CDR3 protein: CASSSLGGVDTEAFF

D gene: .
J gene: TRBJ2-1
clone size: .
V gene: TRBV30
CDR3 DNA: TGTGCCTGGTGTTTCTTCGGGAATGAGCAGTTCTTC
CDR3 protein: CAWCFFGNEQFF

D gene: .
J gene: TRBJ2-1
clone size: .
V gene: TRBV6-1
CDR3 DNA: TGTGCCAGCAGTGACAGACACCCTCGCGATGAGCAGTTCTTC
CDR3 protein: CASSDRHPRDEQFF

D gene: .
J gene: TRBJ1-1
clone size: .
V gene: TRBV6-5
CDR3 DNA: TGTGCCAGCAGTTACGAAGGAGGCATCGGGACTGAAGCTTTCTTT
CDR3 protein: CASSYEGGIGTEAFF

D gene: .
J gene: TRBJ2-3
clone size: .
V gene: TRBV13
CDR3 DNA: TGTGCCAGCAGCTTAGGCCAGACAGATACGCAGTATTTT
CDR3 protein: CASSLGQTDTQYF

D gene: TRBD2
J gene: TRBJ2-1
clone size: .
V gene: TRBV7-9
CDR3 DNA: TGTGCCAGCAGCTTACCCTTAGCGGGGGACTACAATGAGCAGTTCTTC
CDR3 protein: CASSLPLAGDYNEQFF

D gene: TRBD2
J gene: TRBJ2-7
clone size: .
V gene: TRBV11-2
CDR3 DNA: TGTGCCAGCAGCTTAGCAAGAACTAGCGGCACCTACGAGCAGTACTTC
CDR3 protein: CASSLARTSGTYEQYF

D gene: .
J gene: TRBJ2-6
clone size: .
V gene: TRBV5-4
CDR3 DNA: TGTGCCAGCAGCTTCTCCGGGAGAAACGTCCTGACTTTC
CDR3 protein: CASSFSGRNVLTF

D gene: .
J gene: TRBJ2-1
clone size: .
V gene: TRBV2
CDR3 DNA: TGTGCCAGCAGTGATCCCAGTGAGCAGTTCTTC
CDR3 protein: CASSDPSEQFF

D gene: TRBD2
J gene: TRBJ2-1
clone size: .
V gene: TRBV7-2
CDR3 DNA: TGTGCCAGCAGCTTAAGCGGGAGGGCCGCCGCTCATGAGCAGTTCTTC
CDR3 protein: CASSLSGRAAAHEQFF

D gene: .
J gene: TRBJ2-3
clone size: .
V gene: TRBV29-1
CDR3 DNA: TGCAGCGTTGTTGTGGACAGCCGCACAGATACGCAGTATTTT
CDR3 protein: CSVVVDSRTDTQYF

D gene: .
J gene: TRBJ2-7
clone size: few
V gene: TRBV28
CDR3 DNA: TGTGCCAGCACTCAGGGTCTCGCCTACGAGCAGTACTTC
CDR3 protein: CASTQGLAYEQYF

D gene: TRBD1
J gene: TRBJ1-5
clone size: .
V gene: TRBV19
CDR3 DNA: TGTGCCAGTACGGGCCTGTTCGTTAGACAGGGGCACCAGCCCCAGCATTTT
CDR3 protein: CASTGLFVRQGHQPQHF

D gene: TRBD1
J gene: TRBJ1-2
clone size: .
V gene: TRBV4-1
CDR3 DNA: TGCGCCAGCAGCCACGTGCCCCAGGTCCAGGGGGCCCCCCGTGGTGGCTACACCTTC
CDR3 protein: CASSHVPQVQGAPRGGYTF

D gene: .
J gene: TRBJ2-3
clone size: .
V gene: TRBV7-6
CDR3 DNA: TGTGCCAGCAGCTTTAGAGGACAGGGAGGGACAGATACGCAGTATTTT
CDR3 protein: CASSFRGQGGTDTQYF

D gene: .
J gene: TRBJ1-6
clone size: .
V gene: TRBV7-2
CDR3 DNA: TGTGCCAGCAGCCCCCGGTTACCCTCTAATTCACCCCTCCACTTT
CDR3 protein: CASSPRLPSNSPLHF

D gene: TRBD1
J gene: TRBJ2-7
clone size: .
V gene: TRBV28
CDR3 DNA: TGTGCCAGCAGTTCCCTCGGGACAGGCGGCGAGCAGTACTTC
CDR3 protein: CASSSLGTGGEQYF